This entry is about one T cell receptor beta chain. The sample belongs to a study of blood T cells in healthy people across ages. Primers used in a second PCR of about 6 to 12 cycles were a sample-barcoded 5' primer and a J-beta primer mix. Via MiXCR, TCRdb re-called the 5' RACE reads, giving one row per CDR3 protein. The repertoire holds some 560,000 distinct CDR3 sequences, over 25% seen once, with 3% to 4.5% in the top ten. Germline assignment: CDR1 SGDLS and CDR2 YYNGEE. V gave up 0 bases and J gave up 6 bases, with 15 bases separating them. This CDR3 comprises 16 residues. The data also belong to a second study, concerning T cells of mothers and their children. From that study: Six or seven children and their three healthy Caucasian mothers were the donors. Roughly 2.8 million TCR beta reads per child versus over 9.5 million per mother.

The TCR was taken from a boy aged 2 to 10 in good health. V usage is TRBV9 and J usage is TRBJ2-2; D assignment may be TRBD1 or TRBD2 (5 bases each). Specimen: blood. The CDR3 here is CASSVGGVGPAGELFF. The DNA of the CDR3 is TGTGCCAGCAGCGTAGGAGGGGTGGGACCCGCCGGGGAGCTGTTTTTT.